The 14 T cell receptor beta chains presented below share a single source sample, sequenced in a study of CD8 T cells in cerebrospinal fluid in Alzheimer's disease. After re-calling the 10x single-cell sequencing reads, TCRdb lists one entry per CDR3 protein, DNA absent. Seen in this sample are under 900 distinct CDR3 sequences; the ten most common clones hold about 33%. Sequenced: cerebrospinal fluid. Receptors were obtained from a human donor with Alzheimer's disease.

The chain employs TRBV20-1 and TRBJ1-1; TCRdb outputs TRBD1, but without DNA this stays unchecked. Germline CDR1 reads DFQATT; CDR2 reads SNEGSKA (reference sequence). The CDR3 is 15 amino acids. CDR3 residues: CSALTMDRANTEAFF.

This clonotype ranks as large in terms of frequency. The chain couples TRBV19 to TRBJ1-5; the TCRdb call, TRBD1, lacks DNA for checking. Germline lookup yields CDR1 LNHDA and CDR2 SQIVND (reference sequence). This CDR3 has 16 amino acids. CDR3 loop: CASSLTGTGGDQPQHF.

Measured by frequency, this clonotype is medium-sized. This chain connects TRBV11-2 to TRBJ2-7; TCRdb's D call of TRBD1 is untestable without DNA. CDR3 length: 15 residues. Germline values: CDR1 SGHAT, CDR2 FQNNGV. This CDR3 is CASSLGVPSSYEQYF.

This clonotype is deemed large by its frequency. The V and J genes are TRBV6-1 and TRBJ1-1. The CDR3 sequence is 12 residues long. Germline assignment: CDR1 MNHNS and CDR2 SASEGT. CDR3 region: CASSQDEDGAFF.

Considering frequency, this clonotype is hyperexpanded (1% or more). The chain uses TRBV29-1 and TRBJ2-1; absent DNA, TCRdb's TRBD1 call cannot be checked. The CDR3 contains 16 residues. Germline assignment: CDR1 SQVTM and CDR2 ANQGSEA. The CDR3: CSVGPRQGEIYNEQFF.

This clonotype is labeled medium-sized based on frequency. The chain is built from TRBV7-2 and TRBJ1-6; there is no DNA to check the TCRdb D call of TRBD1. Germline CDR1 reads SGHTA; CDR2 reads FQGNSA. The CDR3 extends over 16 amino acids. Here the CDR3 reads CASTPQGYRLYSPLHF.

This clonotype is deemed medium-sized by its frequency. The V call is TRBV27, the J call TRBJ2-3; TCRdb's D call of TRBD2 is untestable without DNA. Per the germline V gene, CDR1 is MNHEY and CDR2 is SMNVEV (reference sequence). The CDR3 extends over 13 amino acids. CDR3 residues: CASSLGRAYTQYF.

V is TRBV12-3 or TRBV12-4 and J is TRBJ1-4; TCRdb's D call of TRBD1 is untestable without DNA. The CDR3 runs to 13 residues. This chain's CDR3 is CASSPLRGVGLFF.

This clonotype registers large by frequency. This rearrangement joins TRBV5-1 to TRBJ2-5; TCRdb returns TRBD1, unconfirmable since there is no DNA. The CDR3 runs to 15 residues. The germline gives CDR1 SGHRS, CDR2 YFSETQ. CDR3 sequence reads: CASSTLGQGGETQYF.

The V gene is TRBV2, the J gene TRBJ1-5; without DNA, the TCRdb call of TRBD1 cannot be checked. Germline values: CDR1 SNHLY, CDR2 FYNNEI. The length of the CDR3 is 14 residues. The CDR3 loop is CASKGRDGNQPQHF.

The gene calls are TRBV28 and TRBJ1-5. Germline assignment: CDR1 MDHEN and CDR2 SYDVKM. The CDR3 consists of 14 residues. CDR3 region: CASSPPPYDQPQHF.

This clonotype ranks as medium-sized (0.01 to 0.1%) in terms of frequency. The J gene is TRBJ2-7, the V gene TRBV28; TCRdb's D call, TRBD1, is unchecked because there is no DNA. The CDR3 consists of 15 residues. CDR1 is MDHEN, CDR2 SYDVKM, per germline. The CDR3 here is CASSPHRTGVDEQYF.

The chain employs TRBV18 and TRBJ2-7. Germline V gene data show CDR1 as KGHSH and CDR2 as LQKENI. The CDR3 length is 12 residues. The CDR3 spells CASSRQADEQYF.

Judged by frequency, this clonotype is medium-sized (0.01 to 0.1%). This chain links TRBV11-2 with TRBJ2-5; TCRdb indicates TRBD1, and absent DNA this call remains unverified. Germline V gene data show CDR1 as SGHAT and CDR2 as FQNNGV. The CDR3 is 13 residues long. The CDR3 sequence: CASSFERGETQYF.